The T cell receptor (beta chain) described here comes from a study of PD-1 blockade in classical Hodgkin lymphoma. Looking at the study overall: With a 2-week interval, patients received intravenous nivolumab at 3 mg/kg.

The data were produced by immunoSEQ multiplex PCR, yet TCRdb's version contains in-frame clones alone and is incomplete. The sample carries 25,000 to 40,000 clones, 82% recorded once. Every patient relapsed after autologous stem cell transplantation, and brentuximab vedotin exposure varied. Best overall response was complete response, partial response or progressive disease in these relapsed/refractory classical Hodgkin lymphoma patients. The clonotype comes from a human donor with classical Hodgkin lymphoma. This material consisted of peripheral blood mononuclear cells (PBMCs), taken at baseline.

The CDR3 protein is CASSLAGGAGVRSYNEQFF. Written as DNA, the CDR3 is TGCGCCAGCAGCTTGGCCGGTGGGGCGGGGGTTCGCTCCTACAATGAGCAGTTCTTC. The chain couples TRBV5-1 to TRBJ2-1, with 7 bases matching TRBD2. CDR3 length: 19 residues. With 0 bases clipped from V and 0 bases from J, the junction kept 12 bases outside the gene matches. CDR1 is SGHRS and CDR2 is YFSETQ in the germline V gene.